This T cell receptor (beta chain) was obtained from a study of T-cell memory formation after mild COVID-19. Trimming left V 0 bases short and J 7 bases short, with 7 bases between. The CDR3 is 13 residues long. Germline V CDR1 and CDR2: MRHNA, SNTAGT. TCRdb reprocessed the 5' RACE reads via MiXCR and lists one record per CDR3 protein. The sample carries about 560,000 distinct CDR3 sequences, about 20% recorded once. This receptor was identified in an adult woman who had mild COVID-19 (a few samples of this study predate the infection). Cell type and time point are not known. The source material was PBMCs or a T cell subset sorted from them (not recorded which). The V call is TRBV6-4, the J call TRBJ2-1, with D tentatively TRBD1 (5 bases). The CDR3 DNA is TGTGCCAGCAGTGACTCTAGACAGAATGAGCAGTTCTTC. This sequence encodes CASSDSRQNEQFF.